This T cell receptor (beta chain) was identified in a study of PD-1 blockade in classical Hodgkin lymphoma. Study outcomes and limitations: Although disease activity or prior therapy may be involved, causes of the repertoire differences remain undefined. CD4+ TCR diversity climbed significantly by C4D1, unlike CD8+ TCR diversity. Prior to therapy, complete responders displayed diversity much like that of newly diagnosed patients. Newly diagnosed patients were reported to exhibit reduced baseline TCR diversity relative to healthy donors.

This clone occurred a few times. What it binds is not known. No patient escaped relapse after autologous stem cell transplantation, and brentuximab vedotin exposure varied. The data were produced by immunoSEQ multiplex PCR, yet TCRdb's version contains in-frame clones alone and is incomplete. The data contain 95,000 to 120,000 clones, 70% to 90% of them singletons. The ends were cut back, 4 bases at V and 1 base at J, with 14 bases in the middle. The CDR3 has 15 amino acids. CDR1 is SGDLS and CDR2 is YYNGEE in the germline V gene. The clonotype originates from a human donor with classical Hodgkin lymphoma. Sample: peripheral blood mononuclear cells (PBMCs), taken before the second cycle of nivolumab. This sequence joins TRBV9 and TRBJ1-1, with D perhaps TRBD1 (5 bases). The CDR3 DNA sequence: TGTGCCAGCAGCTCACCCCGTCAGGGGAACACTGAAGCTTTCTTT. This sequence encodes CASSSPRQGNTEAFF.